This is a list of T cell receptor beta chains from one sample in a study of shared clonotypes between healthy human individuals. Sequencing was performed with immunoSEQ multiplex PCR; in TCRdb, only in-frame clones are kept and a portion is missing. The data hold around 1.9 million clones, with 93% observed a single time. The specimen was naive CD8+ T cells from PBMCs. These TCRs come from a man younger than 35 in good health. Some clones in this sample may be carry-over from other donors' samples. The CDR3 runs from the conserved cysteine through the conserved F or W. The order of the fields is clone size, J gene, V gene, CDR3 length, D gene, CDR3 protein, CDR3 DNA. The D gene is left open where the match is weak. Clone size is not always given. Where it is, it says once, few, many or a class for expanded clones.

>.|TRBJ1-2|TRBV7-2|13|.
CASSFGGVYGYTF
TGTGCCAGCAGCTTTGGCGGGGTCTATGGCTACACCTTC
>.|TRBJ2-3|TRBV19|15|TRBD2
CASSMGSGGTDTQYF
TGTGCCAGTAGTATGGGGAGCGGGGGCACAGATACGCAGTATTTT
>once|TRBJ2-5|TRBV9|14|TRBD1
CASSDRDRQETQYF
TGTGCCAGCAGCGACCGGGACAGGCAAGAGACCCAGTACTTC
>.|TRBJ2-6|TRBV15|13|.
CATRGTGANVLTF
TGTGCCACCAGGGGGACTGGGGCCAACGTCCTGACTTTC
>.|TRBJ2-5|TRBV4-1|17|TRBD2
CASSQDERLAGVVAQYF
TGCGCCAGCAGCCAAGATGAGCGACTAGCGGGAGTAGTGGCCCAGTACTTC
>few|TRBJ2-7|TRBV6-4|13|.
CASSGGTRVEQYF
TGTGCCAGCAGTGGGGGTACTAGGGTCGAGCAGTACTTC
>.|TRBJ1-4|TRBV15|13|TRBD1
CATADRGNEKLFF
TGTGCCACCGCCGACAGGGGGAACGAAAAACTGTTTTTT
>.|TRBJ1-1|TRBV2|14|.
CASSVTARELEAFF
TGTGCCAGCAGTGTGACAGCCCGGGAGTTGGAAGCTTTCTTT
>.|TRBJ2-3|TRBV7-6|17|.
CASSPSAGQRGTDTQYF
TGTGCCAGCAGCCCCTCGGCTGGACAGCGAGGGACAGATACGCAGTATTTT
>.|TRBJ1-2|TRBV19|16|.
CASVLGPLEIGYGYTF
TGTGCCAGTGTCCTGGGACCTCTAGAGATAGGGTATGGCTACACCTTC
>.|TRBJ1-1|TRBV27|11|.
CASSWRERAFF
TGTGCCAGCAGTTGGCGGGAGAGAGCTTTCTTT
>.|TRBJ1-2|TRBV25-1|11|.
CASSDSGPYTF
TGTGCCAGCAGTGATTCGGGTCCCTACACCTTC
>.|TRBJ2-6|TRBV5-4|14|.
CASSFGSGANVLTF
TGTGCCAGCAGCTTCGGCTCTGGGGCCAACGTCCTGACTTTC
>.|TRBJ2-7|TRBV9|15|TRBD2
CASSVDSGRSYEQYF
TGTGCCAGCAGCGTAGATAGCGGGAGATCCTACGAGCAGTACTTC
>.|TRBJ2-1|TRBV28|16|.
CASSTNWEASYNEQFF
TGTGCCAGCAGTACTAATTGGGAGGCCTCCTACAATGAGCAGTTCTTC
>.|TRBJ1-1|TRBV12-5|15|.
CASGWGSLPGTEAFF
TGTGCTAGTGGCTGGGGCTCCCTCCCGGGCACTGAAGCTTTCTTT
>.|TRBJ1-2|TRBV28|16|TRBD1
CASSLEGALLWYGYTF
TGTGCCAGCAGTTTGGAGGGGGCCCTTTTGTGGTATGGCTACACCTTC
>.|TRBJ1-4|TRBV6-5|13|.
CASRFSGEEKLFF
TGTGCCAGCAGGTTTTCGGGAGAGGAAAAACTGTTTTTT
>.|TRBJ1-2|TRBV11-2|15|TRBD1
CASSLDPLTGDGYTF
TGTGCCAGCAGCTTAGATCCCTTGACAGGGGATGGCTACACCTTC
>.|TRBJ2-7|TRBV9|14|TRBD2
CASSVELSGSEQYF
TGTGCCAGCAGCGTAGAGTTAAGCGGGAGTGAGCAGTACTTC